This T cell receptor (beta chain) was documented in a study of cytomegalovirus exposure and HLA in healthy donors. CDR1 LNHNV and CDR2 YYDKDF come from the germline V gene (reference sequence). CDR3 size: 17 residues. V lost 0 bases and J lost 5, with 20 bases in between. The table came from immunoSEQ multiplex PCR; TCRdb's copy has only in-frame clones and leaves some out. Among about 160,000 clones, roughly 90% were seen once, and the ten largest hold about 5.8%. Material for sequencing was PBMCs. This receptor was obtained from a woman aged 25 to 39 in good health and CMV-seronegative. The rearrangement joins TRBV15 to TRBJ2-7; D possibly corresponds to TRBD2 (5 bases). The CDR3 nucleotides are TGTGCCACCAGCAGAGATGGGGTAGGGTCGGGGTTAAACGAGCAGTACTTC. Its protein product is CATSRDGVGSGLNEQYF. Together with reference TRBV15 and TRBJ2-7, the CDR3 gives the full variable domain: DAMVIQNPRYQVTQFGKPVTLSCSQTLNHNVMYWYQQKSSQAPKLLFHYYDKDFNNEADTPDNFQSRRPNTSFCFLDIRSPGLGDTAMYLCATSRDGVGSGLNEQYFGPGTRLTVT.